This T cell receptor (beta chain) was obtained from a study of cytomegalovirus exposure and HLA in healthy donors. Study conclusions and caveats: Reportedly, cytomegalovirus status was diagnosed with high sensitivity and specificity. Generally TCR sequences proved uncommon, though certain public TCRs appeared in numerous donors.

Repertoires were generated with immunoSEQ multiplex PCR, while TCRdb's copy carries only in-frame clones and drops some. The data show roughly 220,000 clones, with just over 90% seen just once and more than 1% held by the top ten. Only one count was recorded for this clone. Antigen: not known. This clonotype was obtained from a woman between 18 and 30 years old in good health and CMV-seronegative. Sequencing was carried out using PBMCs.

This CDR3 is CASSLTQGGHNEQFF. The CDR3 bases are TGTGCCAGCAGCTTAACACAGGGTGGCCACAATGAGCAGTTCTTC. V and J are TRBV7-3 and TRBJ2-1; tentative D call: TRBD1 (6 bases). CDR3 length: 15 amino acids. The V gene's germline CDR1 is SGHTA and CDR2 FQGTGA. V was shortened by 0 bases and J by 5 bases, with 11 bases between the two germline ends. The full variable domain, completed using reference TRBV7-3 and TRBJ2-1, is GAGVSQTPSNKVTEKGKYVELRCDPISGHTALYWYRQSLGQGPEFLIYFQGTGAADDSGLPNDRFFAVRPEGSVSTLKIQRTERGDSAVYLCASSLTQGGHNEQFFGPGTRLTVL.